This section outlines one T cell receptor beta chain sequence together with its context. This entry belongs to a study of long-term antiretroviral therapy in people with HIV. Overall study context: The immediate-ART recommendation dates to 2015, and the earliest samples predate it by about a decade.

The samples comprised roughly 0.9-11 million cryopreserved PBMC ahead of DNA extraction. The libraries were made with immunoSEQ v3.0 at survey level. Repertoires were generated with immunoSEQ multiplex PCR, while TCRdb's copy carries only in-frame clones and drops some. The table has about 33,000 clones, about 95% seen once. The CDR3 is made up of 15 amino acids. Germline CDR1 and CDR2: SGHAT and FQDESV (reference sequence). V lost 3 bases, J lost 7 bases, and 8 bases stayed unmatched. The rearrangement links TRBV11-1 to TRBJ2-1, with 8 bases fitting TRBD2. This TCR was recovered from a man aged 25 to 45 with HIV. The sample was unsorted PBMCs, taken 6.6 years after starting antiretroviral therapy. The CDR3 DNA reads as TGTGCCAGCAGCTTCCAAGCGGGAGTAGTAAATGAGCAGTTCTTC. Protein product: CASSFQAGVVNEQFF.